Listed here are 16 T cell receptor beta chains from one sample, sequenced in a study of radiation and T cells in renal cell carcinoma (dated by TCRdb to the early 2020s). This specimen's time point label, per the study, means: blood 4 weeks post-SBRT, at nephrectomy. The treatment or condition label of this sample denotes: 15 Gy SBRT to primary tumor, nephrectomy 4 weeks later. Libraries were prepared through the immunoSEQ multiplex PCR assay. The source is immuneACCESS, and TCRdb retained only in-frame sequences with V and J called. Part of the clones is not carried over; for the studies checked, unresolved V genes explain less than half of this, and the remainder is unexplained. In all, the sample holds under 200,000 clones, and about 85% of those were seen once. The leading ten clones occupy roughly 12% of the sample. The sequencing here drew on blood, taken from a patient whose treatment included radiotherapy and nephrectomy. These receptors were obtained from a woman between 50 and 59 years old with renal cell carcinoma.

The CDR3 reads CASSMGAGVPEQYF. Here the CDR3 DNA reads TGTGCCAGTAGTATGGGAGCGGGGGTACCCGAGCAGTACTTC. This chain joins TRBV19 and TRBJ2-7; 8 nucleotides agree with TRBD2. With 3 bases clipped from V and 6 bases from J, the junction kept 7 bases outside the gene matches. The CDR3 runs 14 residues. Germline CDR1 LNHDA, CDR2 SQIVND (reference sequence).

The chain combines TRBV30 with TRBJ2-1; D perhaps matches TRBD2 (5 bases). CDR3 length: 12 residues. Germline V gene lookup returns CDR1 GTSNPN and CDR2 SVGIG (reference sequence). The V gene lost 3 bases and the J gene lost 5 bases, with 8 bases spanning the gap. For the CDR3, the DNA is TGTGCCTGGAGCGCGGGTCACAATGAGCAGTTCTTC. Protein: CAWSAGHNEQFF.

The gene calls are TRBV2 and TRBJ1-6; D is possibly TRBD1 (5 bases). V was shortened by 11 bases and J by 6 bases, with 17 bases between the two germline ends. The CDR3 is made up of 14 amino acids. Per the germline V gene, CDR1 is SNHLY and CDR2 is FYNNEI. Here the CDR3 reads CAGRSGLPNSPLHF. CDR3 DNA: TGTGCCGGCCGATCGGGACTGCCTAATTCACCCCTCCACTTT.

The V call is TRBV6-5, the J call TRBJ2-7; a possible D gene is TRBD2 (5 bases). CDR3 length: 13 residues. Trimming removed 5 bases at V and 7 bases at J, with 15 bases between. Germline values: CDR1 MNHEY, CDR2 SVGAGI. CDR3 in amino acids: CASSPPNGGEQYF. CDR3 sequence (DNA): TGTGCCAGCAGTCCACCTAACGGCGGGGAGCAGTACTTC.

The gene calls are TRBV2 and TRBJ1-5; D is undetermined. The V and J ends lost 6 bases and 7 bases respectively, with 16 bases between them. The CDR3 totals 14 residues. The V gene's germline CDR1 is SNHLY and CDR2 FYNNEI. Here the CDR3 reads CASSLTSAGQPQHF. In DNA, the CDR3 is TGTGCCAGCAGCCTCACTTCAGCGGGGCAGCCCCAGCATTTT.

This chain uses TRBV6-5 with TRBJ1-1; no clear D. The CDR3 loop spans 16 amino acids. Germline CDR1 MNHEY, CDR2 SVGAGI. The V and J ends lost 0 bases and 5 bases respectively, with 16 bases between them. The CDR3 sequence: CASSYSSYRLGTEAFF. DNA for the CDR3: TGTGCCAGCAGTTACTCGAGCTATAGATTGGGGACTGAAGCTTTCTTT.

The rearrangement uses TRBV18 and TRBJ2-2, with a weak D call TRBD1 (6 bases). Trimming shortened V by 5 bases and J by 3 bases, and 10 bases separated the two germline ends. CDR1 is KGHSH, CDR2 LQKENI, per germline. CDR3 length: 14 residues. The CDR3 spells CASSWTVDTGELFF. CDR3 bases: TGTGCCAGCTCATGGACAGTGGACACCGGGGAGCTGTTTTTT.

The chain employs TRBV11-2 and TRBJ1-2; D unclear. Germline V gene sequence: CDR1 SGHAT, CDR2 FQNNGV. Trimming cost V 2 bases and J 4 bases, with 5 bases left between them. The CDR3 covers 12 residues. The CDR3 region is CASSLNSYGYTF. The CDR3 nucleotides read TGTGCCAGCAGCTTAAACAGCTATGGCTACACCTTC.

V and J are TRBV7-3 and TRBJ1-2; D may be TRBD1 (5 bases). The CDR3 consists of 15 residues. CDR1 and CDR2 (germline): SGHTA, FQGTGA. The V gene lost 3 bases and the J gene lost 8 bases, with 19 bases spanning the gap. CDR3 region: CASSLSSTRVEGYTF. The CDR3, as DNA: TGTGCCAGCAGCTTGTCCTCTACCAGGGTGGAAGGCTACACCTTC.

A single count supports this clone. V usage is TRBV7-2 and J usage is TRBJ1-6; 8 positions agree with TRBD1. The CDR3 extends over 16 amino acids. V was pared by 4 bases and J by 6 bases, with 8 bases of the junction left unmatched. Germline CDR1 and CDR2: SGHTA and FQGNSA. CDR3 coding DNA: TGTGCCAGCAGCTCTATGGACAGGGAGGTTAATTCACCCCTCCACTTT. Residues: CASSSMDREVNSPLHF.

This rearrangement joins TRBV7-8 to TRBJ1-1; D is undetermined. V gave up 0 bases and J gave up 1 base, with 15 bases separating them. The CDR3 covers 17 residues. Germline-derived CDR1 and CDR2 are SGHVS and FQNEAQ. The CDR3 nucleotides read TGTGCCAGCAGCTTAGCGCCAATTCTGGATAGGAACACTGAAGCTTTCTTT. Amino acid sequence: CASSLAPILDRNTEAFF.

The CDR3 DNA is TGTGCCAGCAGGGGGGGACAGGGGATCGCCTATGGCTACACCTTC. Its translation: CASRGGQGIAYGYTF. The chain combines TRBV6-1 with TRBJ1-2; 10 bases are a match to TRBD1. Losses at the gene ends were 6 bases for V and 4 bases for J; bases not matched to a gene: 8. The CDR3 consists of 15 residues. The germline CDR1 and CDR2 sequences are MNHNS and SASEGT.

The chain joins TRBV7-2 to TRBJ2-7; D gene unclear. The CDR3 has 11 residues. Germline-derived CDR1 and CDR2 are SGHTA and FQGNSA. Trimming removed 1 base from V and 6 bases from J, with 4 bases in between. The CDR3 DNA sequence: TGTGCCAGCAGCTTAGGTCGCGAGCAGTACTTC. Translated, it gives CASSLGREQYF. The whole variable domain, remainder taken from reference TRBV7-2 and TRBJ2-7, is GAGVSQSPSNKVTEKGKDVELRCDPISGHTALYWYRQSLGQGLEFLIYFQGNSAPDKSGLPSDRFSAERTGGSVSTLTIQRTQQEDSAVYLCASSLGREQYFGPGTRLTVT.

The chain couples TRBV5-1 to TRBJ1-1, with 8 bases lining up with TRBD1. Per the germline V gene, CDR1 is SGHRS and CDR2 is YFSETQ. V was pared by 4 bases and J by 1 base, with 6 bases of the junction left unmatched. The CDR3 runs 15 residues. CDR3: CASSTRQGQNTEAFF. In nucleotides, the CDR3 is TGCGCCAGCAGCACACGACAGGGGCAGAACACTGAAGCTTTCTTT.

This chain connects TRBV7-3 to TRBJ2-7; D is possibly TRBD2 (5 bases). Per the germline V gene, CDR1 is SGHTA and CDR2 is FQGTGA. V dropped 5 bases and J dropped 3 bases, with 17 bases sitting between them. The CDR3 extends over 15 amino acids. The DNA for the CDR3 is TGTGCCAGCAGCCCCCGGCCGGCCGGGGTCTACGAGCAGTACTTC. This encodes CASSPRPAGVYEQYF.

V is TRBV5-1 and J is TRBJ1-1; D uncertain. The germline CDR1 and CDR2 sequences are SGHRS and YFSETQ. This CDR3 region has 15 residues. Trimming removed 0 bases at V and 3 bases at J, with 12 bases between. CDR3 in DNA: TGCGCCAGCAGCTTGGATGAGCTCGGGGACACTGAAGCTTTCTTT. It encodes CASSLDELGDTEAFF.